This T cell receptor (beta chain) was identified in a study of beta chain features in type 1 diabetes. CDR1 is SEHNR, CDR2 FQNEAQ, per germline (reference sequence). Unmatched junction bases numbered 4, after V lost 7 bases and J lost 1 base. The CDR3 extends over 15 amino acids. Expressed TCRB transcripts were sequenced because the entire RNA isolate underwent reverse transcription. Read counts averaged approximately 3.5 million for samples of naive, central memory and regulatory T cells. Sequencing used immunoSEQ multiplex PCR; TCRdb keeps in-frame clones, though not all of them. The sample yields roughly 500,000 clones, roughly an eighth seen once.

The receptor was derived from a woman between 18 and 29 years old in good health. The sample taken for sequencing was naive CD4+ T cells from blood. The chain links TRBV7-9 to TRBJ2-3, with TRBD2 identical over 11 bases. The CDR3 protein is CASTVAGGGTDTQYF. Written as DNA, the CDR3 is TGTGCCAGCACCGTAGCGGGAGGGGGCACAGATACGCAGTATTTT.